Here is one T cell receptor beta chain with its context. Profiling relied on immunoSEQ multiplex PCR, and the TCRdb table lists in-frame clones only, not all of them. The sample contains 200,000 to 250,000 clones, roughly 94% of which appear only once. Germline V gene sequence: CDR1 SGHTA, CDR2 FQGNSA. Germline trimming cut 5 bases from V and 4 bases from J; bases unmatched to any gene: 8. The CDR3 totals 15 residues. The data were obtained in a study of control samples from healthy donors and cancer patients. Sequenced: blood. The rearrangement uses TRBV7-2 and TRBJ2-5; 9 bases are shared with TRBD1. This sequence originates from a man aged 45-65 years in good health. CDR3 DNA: TGTGCCAGCAGCCATGGGACAGGGCGGGGAGAGACCCAGTACTTC. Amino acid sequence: CASSHGTGRGETQYF. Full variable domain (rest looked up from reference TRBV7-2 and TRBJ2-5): GAGVSQSPSNKVTEKGKDVELRCDPISGHTALYWYRQSLGQGLEFLIYFQGNSAPDKSGLPSDRFSAERTGGSVSTLTIQRTQQEDSAVYLCASSHGTGRGETQYFGPGTRLLVL.